The 27 T cell receptor beta chains reported below all come from one sample, sequenced in a study of T-cell memory formation after mild COVID-19. TCRdb called the 5' RACE reads again in MiXCR, with one record for every CDR3 protein. This table has around 310,000 distinct CDR3 sequences, roughly 15% appearing once. Sequenced material: PBMCs or a T cell subset sorted from them (not recorded which). The receptors were sampled from a man aged 18 to 30 who had mild COVID-19 (a few samples of this study predate the infection). Cell type and time point are not known.

In this sample, this clonotype turned up a few times. This chain uses TRBV7-6 with TRBJ2-1; the D is unclear. V lost 5 bases, J lost 4 bases, and 12 bases lay in between. CDR3 length: 14 residues. Germline-derived CDR1 and CDR2 are SGHVS and FNYEAQ. The CDR3 nucleotides read TGTGCCAGCAGCCCTACTTTGGGGTACAATGAGCAGTTCTTC. Encoded protein: CASSPTLGYNEQFF.

This sequence joins TRBV7-9 and TRBJ1-4; no firm D call. From germline, CDR1 is SEHNR and CDR2 FQNEAQ (reference sequence). The CDR3 loop spans 14 amino acids. The V and J ends lost 3 bases and 5 bases respectively, with 10 bases between them. CDR3 in amino acids: CASSLNKPNEKLFF. The DNA of the CDR3 is TGTGCCAGCAGCTTGAACAAGCCGAATGAAAAACTGTTTTTT.

This clonotype has more than one count but fewer than ten. The chain is built from TRBV5-6 and TRBJ2-7, with a tentative D call TRBD1 (6 bases). Germline values: CDR1 SGHDT, CDR2 YYEEEE. This CDR3 spans 15 amino acids. Trimming shortened V by 3 bases and J by 3 bases, and 16 bases separated the two germline ends. Here the CDR3 reads CASSSSRTVYYEQYV. The CDR3 DNA reads TGTGCCAGCAGCTCGTCTCGGACAGTTTACTACGAGCAGTACGTC.

The rearrangement links TRBV6-5 to TRBJ2-7; possible D gene TRBD2, 6 bases. Between the trimmed V and J ends, which lost 0 bases and 2 bases, there was a span of 8 bases. Germline CDR1 and CDR2: MNHEY and SVGAGI. The CDR3 is 14 amino acids. The CDR3 region is CASSYSAGTYEQYV. The CDR3 region has the DNA TGTGCCAGCAGTTACTCGGCGGGAACCTACGAGCAGTACGTC.

V usage is TRBV7-2 and J usage is TRBJ1-4; D is ambiguous. This CDR3 spans 15 amino acids. CDR1 is SGHTA, CDR2 FQGNSA, per germline. Between the trimmed V and J ends, which lost 5 bases and 4 bases, there was a span of 14 bases. The CDR3 DNA reads TGTGCCAGCAGCCCGACTGTGGCCGTTAATGAAAAACTGTTTTTT. Protein: CASSPTVAVNEKLFF.

The chain links TRBV10-3 to TRBJ1-2; 9 bases align to TRBD1. The trim removed 4 bases at V and 6 bases at J, leaving 0 bases unmatched. The CDR3 contains 12 residues. The germline V gene has CDR1 ENHRY and CDR2 SYGVKD. In DNA form, the CDR3 reads TGTGCCATCAGTGGGACAGGGGATGGCTACACCTTC. Translation gives CAISGTGDGYTF.

J is TRBJ2-7 and V is TRBV4-1; D remains unclear. Germline V gene lookup returns CDR1 MGHRA and CDR2 YSYEKL. This CDR3 is 15 amino acids long. The germline V and J ends were trimmed by 0 bases and 2 bases, with 11 bases remaining between them. CDR3 protein: CASSQDKEGTYEQYF. The DNA of the CDR3 is TGCGCCAGCAGCCAAGATAAGGAAGGGACCTACGAGCAGTACTTC.

V usage is TRBV12-3 or TRBV12-4 and J usage is TRBJ2-2, with D possibly TRBD1 on 6 matching bases. V lost 5 bases to trimming and J lost 1 base, with 8 bases between them. The CDR3 contains 14 residues. In DNA, the CDR3 is TGTGCCAGCAGTGTACAGGGGAACACCGGGGAGCTGTTTTTT. Translating it yields CASSVQGNTGELFF.

The genes are TRBV6-1 and TRBJ2-7; a possible D gene is TRBD1 (5 bases). CDR3 length equals 14 residues. In germline, CDR1 is MNHNS, CDR2 SASEGT. Trimming pared 2 bases from V and 6 bases from J, leaving 14 bases between. CDR3: CASSERTGSIEQYF. In DNA form, the CDR3 reads TGTGCCAGCAGTGAAAGAACAGGATCCATCGAGCAGTACTTC.

V is TRBV14 and J is TRBJ2-5, with a weak D call TRBD2 (6 bases). The CDR3 has 14 amino acids. V lost 4 bases to trimming and J lost 5 bases, with 14 bases between them. CDR1 is SGHDN and CDR2 is FVKESK in the germline V gene. The CDR3 is CASSPEGVRETQYF. The CDR3 DNA follows: TGTGCCAGCAGCCCGGAGGGTGTTAGGGAGACCCAGTACTTC.

This clonotype was seen more than once but under ten times. The CDR3 reads CSARQGIYYGYTF. The CDR3 DNA is TGCAGTGCTCGTCAGGGGATTTACTATGGCTACACCTTC. The rearrangement links TRBV20-1 to TRBJ1-2; perhaps TRBD1 as D (6 bases). The CDR3 has 13 residues. V shed 5 bases and J shed 3 bases, with 13 bases lying between them. Germline-derived CDR1 and CDR2 are DFQATT and SNEGSKA (reference sequence).

CDR3 nucleotides: TGTGCCAGCAGTCCGGGGACAGCCCTAGACTATGGCTACACCTTC. The encoded protein is CASSPGTALDYGYTF. The chain combines TRBV6-5 with TRBJ1-2; 7 nucleotides line up with TRBD1. V gave up 5 bases and J gave up 3 bases; unmatched junction bases: 9. The germline CDR1 and CDR2 sequences are MNHEY and SVGAGI. The CDR3 has 15 amino acids.

This clonotype showed up just a few times. The chain combines TRBV10-3 with TRBJ2-5; D possibly corresponds to TRBD2 (6 bases). V gave up 3 bases and J gave up 3 bases, with 11 bases separating them. The germline V gene encodes CDR1 ENHRY and CDR2 SYGVKD. CDR3 size: 14 residues. CDR3 region: CAISDSREKETQYF. Written as DNA, the CDR3 is TGTGCCATCAGTGATTCCCGGGAGAAAGAGACCCAGTACTTC.

The chain is built from TRBV10-3 and TRBJ1-1; D uncertain. V lost 0 bases, J lost 11 bases, and 13 bases lay in between. The CDR3 consists of 13 residues. Germline V gene lookup returns CDR1 ENHRY and CDR2 SYGVKD. As DNA, the CDR3 is TGTGCCATCAGTGAGTCGCAGGTCTTTGTTGCTTTCTTT. It yields the protein CAISESQVFVAFF.

This clonotype was seen a few times. CDR3: CASSQGARYEQYV. CDR3 in DNA: TGTGCCAGCAGTCAAGGGGCTCGCTACGAGCAGTACGTC. J is TRBJ2-7 and V is TRBV6-5; D possibly corresponds to TRBD1 (5 bases). Trimming removed 5 bases at V and 3 bases at J, with 11 bases between. The germline CDR1 and CDR2 sequences are MNHEY and SVGAGI. CDR3 length equals 13 residues.

This chain's CDR3 is CSASFREAFF. The CDR3 DNA reads as TGCAGTGCTAGCTTCAGGGAAGCTTTCTTT. The V call is TRBV20-1, the J call TRBJ1-1; D remains ambiguous. Per the germline V gene, CDR1 is DFQATT and CDR2 is SNEGSKA (reference sequence). This CDR3 spans 10 amino acids. V was trimmed by 3 bases and J by 8 bases, leaving 7 bases between them.

The chain links TRBV15 to TRBJ1-1, with D perhaps matching TRBD1 (6 bases). The germline gives CDR1 LNHNV, CDR2 YYDKDF (reference sequence). Trimming left V 3 bases short and J 7 bases short, with 9 bases between. The CDR3 has 12 amino acids. The DNA of the CDR3 is TGTGCCACCAGCAGGGACAGAGATGAAGCTTTCTTT. Its translation is CATSRDRDEAFF.

The V gene is TRBV10-3, the J gene TRBJ2-1; D possibly matches TRBD1 or TRBD2 (5 bases each). CDR3 length equals 11 residues. V lost 10 bases and J lost 10, with 14 bases in between. In germline, CDR1 is ENHRY, CDR2 SYGVKD. CDR3 in amino acids: CATGAEGEQFF. In DNA, the CDR3 is TGTGCCACCGGAGCAGAGGGGGAGCAGTTCTTC.

This clonotype occurred a few times. J is TRBJ2-5 and V is TRBV20-1; D unresolved. V was pared by 5 bases and J by 1 base, with 11 bases between. The CDR3 sequence is 13 residues long. CDR1 is DFQATT and CDR2 is SNEGSKA in the germline V gene (reference sequence). CDR3 sequence reads: CSAPRLGQETQYF. The CDR3 DNA sequence: TGCAGTGCTCCAAGACTGGGCCAAGAGACCCAGTACTTC.

J is TRBJ2-2 and V is TRBV6-5; possible D gene TRBD1, 8 bases. This CDR3 is built from 19 residues. Germline CDR1 MNHEY, CDR2 SVGAGI. Trimming shortened V by 5 bases and J by 3 bases, and 25 bases separated the two germline ends. The CDR3 reads CASSGRAIRQGRDTGELFF. CDR3 DNA sequence: TGTGCCAGCAGTGGGAGGGCGATTCGACAGGGGAGGGACACCGGGGAGCTGTTTTTT.

The chain carries TRBV6-5 and TRBJ2-2, with D hard to call. CDR1 and CDR2 (germline): MNHEY, SVGAGI. The V end lost 5 bases, the J end lost 8 bases, and 9 bases lay between the germline ends. The CDR3 is 12 residues long. The CDR3 DNA is TGTGCCAGCAGTCGCGCCTTGGGGGAGCTGTTTTTT. Residues: CASSRALGELFF.

The genes are TRBV4-1 and TRBJ1-1; D might be TRBD1 (5 bases). Germline V gene data show CDR1 as MGHRA and CDR2 as YSYEKL. The CDR3 has 11 amino acids. The ends were cut back, 7 bases at V and 8 bases at J, with 11 bases in the middle. As DNA, the CDR3 is TGCGCCAGCACGGGACTAGACGAAGCTTTCTTT. The encoded protein is CASTGLDEAFF.

This clonotype appeared a few times. The J gene is TRBJ1-1, the V gene TRBV7-2, with no clear D. The V end lost 5 bases, the J end lost 0 bases, and 7 bases lay between the germline ends. This CDR3 has 13 amino acids. Germline V gene data show CDR1 as SGHTA and CDR2 as FQGNSA. The CDR3 is CASSLALNTEAFF. The CDR3 region has the DNA TGTGCCAGCAGCCTCGCCTTGAACACTGAAGCTTTCTTT.

This clonotype was seen many times. This sequence joins TRBV5-1 and TRBJ2-1; 9 nucleotides match TRBD2. There are 15 residues in the CDR3. Unmatched junction bases numbered 9, after V lost 4 bases and J lost 7 bases. Per germline, CDR1 SGHRS and CDR2 YFSETQ. This CDR3 is CASSGRTSEGNEQFF. The CDR3 nucleotides are TGCGCCAGCAGCGGAAGGACTAGCGAGGGGAATGAGCAGTTCTTC.

The table lists this clonotype with many counts. The rearrangement links TRBV7-9 to TRBJ1-4; 10 bases line up with TRBD1. V was clipped by 4 bases and J by 8 bases; unmatched bases: 7. Germline V lookup: CDR1 SEHNR, CDR2 FQNEAQ (reference sequence). The CDR3 spans 15 residues. The CDR3 nucleotides read TGTGCCAGCAGCTCGCCGGGACAGGGGATCGAAAAACTGTTTTTT. Translating it yields CASSSPGQGIEKLFF.

This clonotype was seen at least ten times. This sequence joins TRBV9 and TRBJ2-5, with TRBD1 matching 7 bases. J lost 5 bases, V lost 2 bases, and 9 bases had no gene match. The CDR3 sequence is 15 residues long. Per germline, CDR1 SGDLS and CDR2 YYNGEE. CDR3 nucleotides: TGTGCCAGCAGCGTTGGGACAGCCCAGGGGGAGACCCAGTACTTC. It encodes CASSVGTAQGETQYF.

This clonotype was counted at least ten times. The rearrangement uses TRBV5-6 and TRBJ2-7, with no clear D. Germline V gene lookup returns CDR1 SGHDT and CDR2 YYEEEE. V dropped 0 bases and J dropped 0 bases, with 7 bases sitting between them. The CDR3 has 14 residues. The CDR3 is CASSLGGSSYEQYF. The CDR3 DNA follows: TGTGCCAGCAGCTTGGGAGGAAGCTCCTACGAGCAGTACTTC.